Shown below are 26 T cell receptor beta chains from a single sample sequenced in a study of blood T cell repertoires in COVID-19. The data were produced by immunoSEQ multiplex PCR, yet TCRdb's version contains in-frame clones alone and is incomplete. The sample records about 130,000 clones, 79% being singletons. Sequencing input: peripheral blood. The receptors were gathered from a woman in her 70s with COVID-19, enrolled during active disease.

This clone was observed a few times. The chain links TRBV4-2 to TRBJ1-4, with D perhaps matching TRBD1 (5 bases). Trimming cost V 4 bases and J 4 bases, with 10 bases left between them. Germline loops: CDR1 LGHNA, CDR2 YNFKEQ. The CDR3 runs 14 residues. The CDR3 DNA is TGTGCCAGCAGCCCCGACAGTCGTAATGAAAAACTGTTTTTT. It yields the protein CASSPDSRNEKLFF.

The V call is TRBV7-2, the J call TRBJ2-5; TRBD2 is a possible D gene (5 bases). V was cut by 2 bases and J by 1 base, with 8 bases left in between. The CDR3 has 14 residues. From germline, CDR1 is SGHTA and CDR2 FQGNSA. CDR3 DNA sequence: TGTGCCAGCAGCTTAAGGACTCCCCAAGAGACCCAGTACTTC. Its translation is CASSLRTPQETQYF.

The chain carries TRBV19 and TRBJ1-5; no reliable D call. V shed 3 bases and J shed 2 bases, with 11 bases lying between them. From germline, CDR1 is LNHDA and CDR2 SQIVND (reference sequence). The CDR3 loop spans 15 amino acids. CDR3 nucleotide sequence: TGTGCCAGTAGTATGCGGGGTTTGGGCAATCAGCCCCAGCATTTT. Translated, it gives CASSMRGLGNQPQHF.

The chain is built from TRBV6-6 and TRBJ1-1, with TRBD1 identical over 7 bases. The germline V gene has CDR1 MNHNY and CDR2 SVGAGI (reference sequence). The trim removed 6 bases at V and 11 bases at J, leaving 12 bases unmatched. The CDR3 covers 13 residues. The CDR3 DNA reads TGTGCCAGCAGACCGGAGACAGGGACGATGGCTTTCTTT. It codes for CASRPETGTMAFF.

This rearrangement joins TRBV29-1 to TRBJ1-1; 9 bases fit TRBD1. The trim removed 6 bases at V and 3 bases at J, leaving 11 bases unmatched. Germline CDR1 SQVTM, CDR2 ANQGSEA. The CDR3 contains 15 residues. Here the CDR3 reads CSVLLLGQGYTEAFF. The DNA of the CDR3 is TGCAGCGTCCTCCTTTTGGGACAGGGTTACACTGAAGCTTTCTTT.

The chain employs TRBV29-1 and TRBJ1-1; 8 bases fit TRBD1. CDR1 and CDR2 (germline): SQVTM, ANQGSEA. V dropped 7 bases and J dropped 10; count of bases not matched to a gene: 8. This CDR3 region has 11 residues. For the CDR3, the DNA is TGCAGCGGTGGACAGGGAAAGACAGCTTTCTTT. Encoded protein: CSGGQGKTAFF. Full variable domain (remainder filled in from reference TRBV29-1 and TRBJ1-1): SAVISQKPSRDICQRGTSLTIQCQVDSQVTMMFWYRQQPGQSLTLIATANQGSEATYESGFVIDKFPISRPNLTFSTLTVSNMSPEDSSIYLCSGGQGKTAFFGQGTRLTVV.

The chain has TRBV5-4 and TRBJ2-3, with D perhaps TRBD2 (6 bases). CDR1 is SGHNT and CDR2 is YYREEE in the germline V gene (reference sequence). Trimming shortened V by 2 bases and J by 4 bases, and 20 bases separated the two germline ends. This CDR3 region has 17 residues. CDR3 DNA: TGTGCCAGCAGCTTAGTAGTGGCGGGGCTAAGAGCAGATACGCAGTATTTT. Its translation is CASSLVVAGLRADTQYF.

The chain couples TRBV25-1 to TRBJ2-3, with no clear D. V gave up 2 bases and J gave up 1 base, with 7 bases separating them. CDR3 length equals 14 residues. Germline CDR1 MGHDK, CDR2 SYGVNS. The CDR3 protein is CASSELGRTDTQYF. CDR3 in DNA: TGTGCCAGCAGTGAACTAGGCCGCACAGATACGCAGTATTTT.

This chain uses TRBV3-1 (or the pseudogene TRBV3-2) with TRBJ1-4, with TRBD1 matching 8 bases. The germline V gene encodes CDR1 LGHDT and CDR2 YNNKEL (reference sequence). The CDR3 runs to 16 residues. V was clipped by 4 bases and J by 6 bases; unmatched bases: 10. CDR3 DNA: TGTGCCAGCAGCCCCGGACCGGGACAGGTCTATGAAAAACTGTTTTTT. Protein product: CASSPGPGQVYEKLFF.

This clone is a singleton in its sample. The V call is TRBV6-2 or TRBV6-3, the J call TRBJ2-7, with 8 bases fitting TRBD1. The CDR3 consists of 15 residues. CDR1 is MNHEY, CDR2 SVGEGT, per germline. V was pared by 4 bases and J by 5 bases, with 10 bases of the junction left unmatched. CDR3 bases: TGTGCCAGCAGTTCCGTCCCGGGACAGGTCGACGAGCAGTACTTC. Translated, it gives CASSSVPGQVDEQYF.

DNA of the CDR3: TGTGCCAGCAGCCAAGTCACAGGAGGGGCCAACGTCCTGACTTTC. Translation: CASSQVTGGANVLTF. This chain joins TRBV7-2 and TRBJ2-6; perhaps TRBD1 as D (5 bases). The CDR3 loop spans 15 amino acids. The V gene's germline CDR1 is SGHTA and CDR2 FQGNSA. V lost 5 bases, J lost 4 bases, and 12 bases lay in between.

The chain links TRBV7-2 to TRBJ1-5, with 9 bases identical to TRBD1. With 5 bases clipped from V and 8 bases from J, the junction kept 10 bases outside the gene matches. The CDR3 sequence is 15 residues long. From germline, CDR1 is SGHTA and CDR2 FQGNSA. The CDR3 coding sequence is TGTGCCAGCAGCGCCATGACAGGGGGTAAGGAGCCCCAGCATTTT. This translates into CASSAMTGGKEPQHF.

The chain recombines TRBV4-2 with TRBJ2-1; perhaps TRBD1 as D (6 bases). V shed 4 bases and J shed 6 bases, with 10 bases lying between them. Germline loops: CDR1 LGHNA, CDR2 YNFKEQ. CDR3 length: 13 amino acids. The CDR3 bases are TGTGCCAGCAGCCCGGACAGAACCAATGAGCAGTTCTTC. As protein: CASSPDRTNEQFF.

The rearrangement joins TRBV4-3 to TRBJ1-1, with D unclear. V was pared by 1 base and J by 6 bases, with 18 bases between. Germline loops: CDR1 LGHNA, CDR2 YSLEER. This CDR3 has 16 residues. Here the CDR3 reads CASSQGVTAPRPEAFF. For the CDR3, the DNA is TGCGCCAGCAGCCAAGGAGTAACCGCCCCACGCCCTGAAGCTTTCTTT.

The chain has TRBV28 and TRBJ2-7; tentative D call: TRBD1 (6 bases). Trimming stripped 5 bases from V and 1 base from J, with 15 bases between. CDR1 is MDHEN and CDR2 is SYDVKM in the germline V gene. The CDR3 sequence is 15 residues long. The CDR3 here is CASSQRGTPSYEQYF. CDR3 DNA: TGTGCCAGCAGTCAGAGGGGGACGCCTTCCTACGAGCAGTACTTC.

The chain is built from TRBV19 and TRBJ1-1; possible D gene TRBD1, 6 bases. CDR1 is LNHDA, CDR2 SQIVND, per germline (reference sequence). The V and J ends lost 1 base and 7 bases respectively, with 13 bases between them. The CDR3 sequence is 14 residues long. The CDR3 DNA follows: TGTGCCAGTAGTATAGGAGGGGGTTGGGGTGAAGCTTTCTTT. It encodes CASSIGGGWGEAFF.

The gene calls are TRBV19 and TRBJ1-2, with D maybe TRBD1 (6 bases). The V gene's germline CDR1 is LNHDA and CDR2 SQIVND (reference sequence). The CDR3 length is 14 residues. Trimming stripped 6 bases from V and 2 bases from J, with 13 bases between. This CDR3 reads CASRSRDKNYGYTF. The CDR3 bases are TGTGCCAGTAGAAGCCGGGACAAAAACTATGGCTACACCTTC.

The chain recombines TRBV15 with TRBJ2-1, with D possibly being TRBD2 (6 bases). Deletions cut 0 bases from V and 6 bases from J, with 12 bases between. The CDR3 runs 15 residues. CDR1 and CDR2 (germline): LNHNV, YYDKDF (reference sequence). The CDR3 nucleotides read TGTGCCACCAGCAGAGATGCGGGGTCAGTCAATGAGCAGTTCTTC. It is translated as CATSRDAGSVNEQFF.

This clone was found once. The rearrangement uses TRBV4-1 and TRBJ2-3, with D perhaps matching TRBD2 (5 bases). The CDR3 is made up of 15 amino acids. Trimming left V 1 base short and J 0 bases short, with 8 bases between. Looked up from germline, CDR1 is MGHRA and CDR2 is YSYEKL. CDR3 sequence: CASSQGLASTDTQYF. In DNA form, the CDR3 reads TGCGCCAGCAGCCAAGGGCTAGCTAGCACAGATACGCAGTATTTT.

In DNA form, the CDR3 reads TGTGCCAGCAGTGAAGGGGACAGGGGTTTAGTGACTAATGAAAAACTGTTTTTT. Protein: CASSEGDRGLVTNEKLFF. The chain is built from TRBV2 and TRBJ1-4; 10 bases align to TRBD1. Germline CDR1 is SNHLY and CDR2 is FYNNEI. V shed 1 base and J 2 bases; nucleotides not matched to a gene: 7. This CDR3 has 18 residues.

V gene TRBV30 combines with J gene TRBJ2-7, with D maybe TRBD2 (5 bases). Per germline, CDR1 GTSNPN and CDR2 SVGIG (reference sequence). Trimming pared 0 bases from V and 2 bases from J, leaving 8 bases between. This CDR3 spans 13 amino acids. Here the CDR3 DNA reads TGTGCCTGGAGTGTAGGAGGTCCCTACGAGCAGTACTTC. It yields the protein CAWSVGGPYEQYF.

Only a few counts were recorded for this clone. For the CDR3, the DNA is TGTGCCAGCTCACGAAACAGGGAGACCCAGTACTTC. Translated, it gives CASSRNRETQYF. The chain joins TRBV18 to TRBJ2-5; D is perhaps TRBD1 (5 bases). Trimming took 4 bases from V and 5 from J, leaving 8 bases between them. CDR1 is KGHSH and CDR2 is LQKENI in the germline V gene. CDR3 length: 12 residues.

The CDR3 nucleotides read TGTGCCAGCAGCGCTACGGGATCTAACTATGGCTACACCTTC. Translating it yields CASSATGSNYGYTF. The rearrangement joins TRBV25-1 to TRBJ1-2; D ambiguous. The CDR3 is 14 amino acids. The germline gives CDR1 MGHDK, CDR2 SYGVNS. V shed 6 bases and J shed 0 bases, with 11 bases lying between them.

The chain combines TRBV6-5 with TRBJ2-7, with a weak D call TRBD2 (6 bases). The CDR3 sequence is 14 residues long. Trimming took 6 bases from V and 0 from J, leaving 12 bases between them. Germline lookup yields CDR1 MNHEY and CDR2 SVGAGI. Written as DNA, the CDR3 is TGTGCCAGCAGAGGTCCGGGGGTCTCCTACGAGCAGTACTTC. It is translated as CASRGPGVSYEQYF.

The V and J genes are TRBV18 and TRBJ2-7; D might be TRBD2 (6 bases). CDR3 size: 15 residues. V dropped 5 bases and J dropped 6 bases, with 20 bases sitting between them. The germline gives CDR1 KGHSH, CDR2 LQKENI. The CDR3 DNA is TGTGCCAGCTCATCCACCGGGAGCTCGGAGGCCGAGCAGTACTTC. It translates to CASSSTGSSEAEQYF.

The chain employs TRBV6-5 and TRBJ1-4; 9 bases agree with TRBD1. V dropped 7 bases and J dropped 5; count of bases not matched to a gene: 5. The germline V gene has CDR1 MNHEY and CDR2 SVGAGI. The CDR3 length is 14 residues. CDR3 sequence reads: CASNRDRGNEKLFF. In nucleotides, the CDR3 is TGTGCCAGCAATAGAGACAGGGGGAATGAAAAACTGTTTTTT.